The clone carrying this T cell receptor beta chain has more than one count but fewer than ten. Stated time point: peripheral blood 6 weeks after treatment start. These data come from a study of PD-L1 blockade in urothelial cancer. Germline CDR1 reads MNHEY; CDR2 reads SMNVEV (reference sequence). This CDR3 has 13 amino acids. The V and J ends lost 5 bases and 5 bases respectively, with 9 bases between them. Some clones are missing from TCRdb's copy, which holds only in-frame ones; the method was immunoSEQ multiplex PCR. Found here are over 40,000 clones, about 85% of them singletons; the top ten hold roughly 2.5%.

The J gene is TRBJ1-4, the V gene TRBV27; D remains ambiguous. This receptor was taken from a man between 70 and 80 years old with urothelial cancer. Sequenced material: PBMCs, taken around atezolizumab (anti-PD-L1) treatment. The DNA of the CDR3 is TGTGCCAGCAGTACAGACCTCAATGAAAAACTGTTTTTT. This gives the protein CASSTDLNEKLFF.